This entry describes one T cell receptor (beta chain). The target of this receptor is not known. This specimen comes from a study of T cell responses to AZD1222 COVID-19 vaccine (dated by TCRdb to the early 2020s). For the study in its entirety: A total of around 240 trial participants underwent TCR sequencing, of whom 200 to 220 had received two doses of AZD1222 and approximately 26 had received two doses of the MenACWY control vaccine. Trial participants were enrolled by age into 18-55, 56-69 and 70-plus year subgroups, with about 150, 27 and 61 TCR-sequenced participants respectively. General study outcomes and caveats: Nearly half of unique spike-specific TCRs reportedly recognized epitopes outside regions mutated in the B.1.351 and B.1.1.7 variants. Only a handful of AZD1222 recipients were SARS-CoV-2 seropositive at baseline, limiting conclusions about previously exposed vaccinees. Participants were mostly white British and included more females than males, and it was suggested by the authors that clonal diversity may have been underestimated. CD4 TCRs associated with the vaccine covered the entire spike protein, and the dominant responses were in regions 160-218 and 743-854. No day 14 peak-response samples were available, so repertoires were characterized only after the peak T cell response. The 56-69-year group was small, and its depth increase did not reach significance, likely because of low power. After two AZD1222 doses, both the breadth and the depth of spike-specific TCRs were significantly higher than at day 0 and than in MenACWY recipients.

The time point label for this specimen denotes: baseline before first vaccination. Vaccinee samples came from UK trials COV001 and COV002, including a single-blind randomized controlled phase 2/3 trial of AZD1222 (ChAdOx1 nCoV-19) in healthy adults. For TCRbeta chain sequencing, PBMC samples were collected from trial participants at day 0 and at day 28 after the second dose. The CDR3 regions of human TCRbeta chains were analyzed by immunosequencing. As for how the authors treated the data: Repertoire TCRs were matched against a reference library of SARS-CoV-2-specific TCRs generated with the MIRA antigen-specificity platform. Breadth meant the fraction of unique TCRs that were SARS-CoV-2-associated, whereas depth meant the fraction of total T cells that were SARS-CoV-2-associated. Using the MIRA data, each spike-specific TCR was assigned both to the spike region to which the TCR was reactive and to a CD4 or CD8 class. Log10-transformed breadth and depth values were compared by one-way ANOVA with Sidak's multiple comparisons tests. TCRdb holds this immuneACCESS table with in-frame rearrangements only. Some clones are missing; in checked studies, unresolved V genes explain under half, and the rest has no known cause. The V and J calls and clone size were taken over from that table, and D and trimming were inferred from the DNA. This sample's table has entries for more than 110,000 clones. In total, the top ten clones hold about 2.3% of the sample.

A distance of 15 bases separates the germline ends of V and J, which lose 3 bases and 5 bases respectively. Sequences SGDLS (CDR1) and YYNGEE (CDR2) are obtained from the germline V gene. Measured from the cysteine to the phenylalanine, the CDR3 is 15 residues long. The retained sequence is limited to the CDR3, 45 bases, with the frame set at the first base. The chain uses TRBV9 and TRBJ1-3, and TRBD1 may be the D gene, going by 6 matching bases. The clonotype was recovered from an adult in good health. Specimen: peripheral blood. The nucleotide sequence reads TGTGCCAGCAGCGCACAACAGGGATTGAGAAACACCATATATTTT. This translates into CASSAQQGLRNTIYF. With the rest looked up from the reference TRBV9 and TRBJ1-3 genes rather than sequenced, the full variable domain is DSGVTQTPKHLITATGQRVTLRCSPRSGDLSVYWYQQSLDQGLQFLIQYYNGEERAKGNILERFSAQQFPDLHSELNLSSLELGDSALYFCASSAQQGLRNTIYFGEGSWLTVV.